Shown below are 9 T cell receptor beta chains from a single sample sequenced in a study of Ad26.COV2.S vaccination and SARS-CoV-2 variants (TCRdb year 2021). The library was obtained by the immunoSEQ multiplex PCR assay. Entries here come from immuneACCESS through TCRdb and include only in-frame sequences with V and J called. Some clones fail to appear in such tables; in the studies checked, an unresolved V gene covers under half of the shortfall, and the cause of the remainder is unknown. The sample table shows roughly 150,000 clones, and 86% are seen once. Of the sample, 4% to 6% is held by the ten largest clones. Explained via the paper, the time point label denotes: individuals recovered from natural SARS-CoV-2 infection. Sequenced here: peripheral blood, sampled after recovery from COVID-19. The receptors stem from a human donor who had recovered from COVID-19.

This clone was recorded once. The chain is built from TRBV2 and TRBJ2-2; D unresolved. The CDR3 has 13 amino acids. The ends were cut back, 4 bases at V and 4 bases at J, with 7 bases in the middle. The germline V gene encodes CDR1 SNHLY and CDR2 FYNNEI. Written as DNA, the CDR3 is TGTGCCAGCAGTGTTGCGACCACCGGGGAGCTGTTTTTT. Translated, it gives CASSVATTGELFF.

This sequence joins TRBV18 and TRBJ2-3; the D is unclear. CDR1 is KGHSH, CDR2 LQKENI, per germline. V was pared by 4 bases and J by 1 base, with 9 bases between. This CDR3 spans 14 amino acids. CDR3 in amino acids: CASSLGRGTDTQYF. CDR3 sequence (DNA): TGTGCCAGCTCACTGGGCCGGGGCACAGATACGCAGTATTTT.

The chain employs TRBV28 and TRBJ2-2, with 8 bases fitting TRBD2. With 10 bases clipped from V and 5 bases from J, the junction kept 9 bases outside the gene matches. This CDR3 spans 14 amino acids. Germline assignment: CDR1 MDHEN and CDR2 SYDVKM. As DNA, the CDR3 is TGTGCCATAGCCCCGGGGGGGTTGACCGGGGAGCTGTTTTTT. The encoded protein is CAIAPGGLTGELFF.

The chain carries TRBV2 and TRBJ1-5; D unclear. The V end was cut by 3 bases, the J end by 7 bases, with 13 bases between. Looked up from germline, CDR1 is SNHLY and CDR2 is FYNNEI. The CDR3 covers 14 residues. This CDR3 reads CASSDKAQQQPQHF. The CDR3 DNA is TGTGCCAGCAGTGACAAGGCTCAGCAGCAGCCCCAGCATTTT.

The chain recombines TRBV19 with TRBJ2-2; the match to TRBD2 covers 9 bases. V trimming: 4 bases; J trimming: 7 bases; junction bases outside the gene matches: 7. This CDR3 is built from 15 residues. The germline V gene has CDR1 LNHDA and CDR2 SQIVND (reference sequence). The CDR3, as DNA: TGTGCCAGTAGTACGACTAGCGGAGGGTACGGGGAGCTGTTTTTT. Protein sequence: CASSTTSGGYGELFF.

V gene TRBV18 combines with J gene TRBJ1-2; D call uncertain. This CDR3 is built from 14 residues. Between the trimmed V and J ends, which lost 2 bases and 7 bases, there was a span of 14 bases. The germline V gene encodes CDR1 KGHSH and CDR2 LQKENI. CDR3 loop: CASSPSPFHPGYTF. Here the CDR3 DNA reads TGTGCCAGCTCACCAAGTCCGTTTCACCCTGGCTACACCTTC.

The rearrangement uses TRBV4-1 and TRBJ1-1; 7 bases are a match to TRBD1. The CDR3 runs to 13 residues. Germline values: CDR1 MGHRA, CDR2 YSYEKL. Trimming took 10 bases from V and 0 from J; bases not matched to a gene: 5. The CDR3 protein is CATRTGLNTEAFF. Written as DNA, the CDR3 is TGCGCCACCCGGACAGGTTTGAACACTGAAGCTTTCTTT.

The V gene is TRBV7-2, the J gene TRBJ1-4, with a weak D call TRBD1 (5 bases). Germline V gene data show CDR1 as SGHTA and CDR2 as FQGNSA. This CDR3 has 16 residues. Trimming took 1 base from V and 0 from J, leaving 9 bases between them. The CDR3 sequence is CASSLVRDATNEKLFF. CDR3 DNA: TGTGCCAGCAGCTTAGTCAGGGATGCAACTAATGAAAAACTGTTTTTT.

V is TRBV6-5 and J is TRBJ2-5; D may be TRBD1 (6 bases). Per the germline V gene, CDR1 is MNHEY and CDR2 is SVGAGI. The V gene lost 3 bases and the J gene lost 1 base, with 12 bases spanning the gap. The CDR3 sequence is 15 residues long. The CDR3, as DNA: TGTGCCAGCAGTTATACCGGGACAACCCAAGAGACCCAGTACTTC. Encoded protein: CASSYTGTTQETQYF.